Listed here is a single T cell receptor (beta chain). Its antigen is not identified. Germline V gives CDR1 MDHEN, CDR2 SYDVKM. The J segment lost 7 bases and the V segment lost 6 bases, leaving 11 bases of the junction unmatched. The CDR3 is 15 amino acids. Extraction and reverse transcription of RNA yielded cDNA as the sequencing template. Data came from immunoSEQ multiplex PCR; TCRdb stores just in-frame clones and leaves some out. The table records over 200,000 clones, 64% of them present only once. These data originate in a study of CD8+ T cells in alopecia areata. Across the study: People stayed on tofacitinib for 6 to 18 months, then stopped the drug for 6 months.

Treatment reported: oral pan-JAK inhibitor, 5-10 mg twice daily. Punch biopsies of lesional scalp, plus peripheral blood, were taken from alopecia areata patients. Regarding the study as a whole: More clonal than normal scalp was lesional scalp, particularly alopecia totalis/universalis.

The sequencing here drew on CD4+ T cells sorted from blood, taken at week 4, from a patient treated with tofacitinib. This sequence originates from a human donor with alopecia areata. The chain is built from TRBV28 and TRBJ2-7; TRBD1 matches at 11 bases. DNA for the CDR3: TGTGCCAGCAGAACGGACAGGGGGCTGAGTGCTGAGCAGTACTTC. This sequence encodes CASRTDRGLSAEQYF.